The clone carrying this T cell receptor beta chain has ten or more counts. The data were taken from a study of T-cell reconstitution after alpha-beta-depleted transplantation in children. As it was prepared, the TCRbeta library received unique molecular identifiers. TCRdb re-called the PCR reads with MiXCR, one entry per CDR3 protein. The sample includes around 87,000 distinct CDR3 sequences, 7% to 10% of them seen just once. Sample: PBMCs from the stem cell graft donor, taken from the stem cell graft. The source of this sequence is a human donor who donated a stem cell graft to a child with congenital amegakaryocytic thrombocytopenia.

CDR3 amino acids: CASSQGPGNTIYF. Here the CDR3 DNA reads TGTGCCAGCAGCCAAGGGCCTGGAAACACCATATATTTT. The rearrangement uses TRBV14 and TRBJ1-3, with D hard to call. Trimming took 1 base from V and 2 from J, leaving 3 bases between them. The CDR3 loop spans 13 amino acids. Germline V gene data show CDR1 as SGHDN and CDR2 as FVKESK.